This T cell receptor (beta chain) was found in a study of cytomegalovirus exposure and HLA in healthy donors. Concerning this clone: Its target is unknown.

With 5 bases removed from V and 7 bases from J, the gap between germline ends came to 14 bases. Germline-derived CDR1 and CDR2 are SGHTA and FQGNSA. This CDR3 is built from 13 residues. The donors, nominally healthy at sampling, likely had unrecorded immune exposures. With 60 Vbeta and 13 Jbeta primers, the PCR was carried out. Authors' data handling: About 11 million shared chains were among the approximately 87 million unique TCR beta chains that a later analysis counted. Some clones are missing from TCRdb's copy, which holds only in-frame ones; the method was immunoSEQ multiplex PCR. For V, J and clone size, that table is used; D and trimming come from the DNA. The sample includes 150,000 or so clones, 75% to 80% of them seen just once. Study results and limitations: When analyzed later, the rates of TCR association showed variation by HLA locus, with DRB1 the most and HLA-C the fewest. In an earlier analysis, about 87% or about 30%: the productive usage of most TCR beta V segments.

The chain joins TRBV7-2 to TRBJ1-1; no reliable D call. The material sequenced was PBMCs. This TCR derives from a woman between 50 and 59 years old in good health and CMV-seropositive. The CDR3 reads CASSPGSPLEAFF. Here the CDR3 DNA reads TGTGCCAGCAGCCCGGGGTCTCCTCTTGAAGCTTTCTTT.